Reported below is one TCR beta chain. Its antigen is undetermined. The data are from a study of T cell responses to AZD1222 COVID-19 vaccine. Background on the study: Researchers grouped second doses given at about 4 or about 12 weeks into one pool. Overall study findings and caveats: Nearly half of the spike-specific TCRs reportedly recognize variant regions that carry no mutations. Donors, mostly white British, included more females; clonal diversity was possibly underestimated.

Using immunoSEQ multiplex PCR, the repertoire was profiled, and TCRdb retains in-frame clones only, with some absent. This table holds 90,000 to 150,000 clones, about 90% found once. The CDR3 loop spans 19 amino acids. V and J are TRBV21-1 and TRBJ2-1; TRBD2 is the table's D call and was not checked against the DNA. TRBV21-1 is designated a pseudogene. The specimen comprised peripheral blood, sampled on day 0 of AZD1222 vaccination. The clonotype was recovered from an adult in good health. CDR3 DNA sequence: TGTGCCAGCAGCAACAAGTGCCTCCCCCGACTAGCTAGGGGGGGTGAGCAGTTCTTC. The encoded protein is CASSNKCLPRLARGGEQFF.